This T cell receptor beta chain appears in the sequencing data of a study of T cell responses to AZD1222 COVID-19 vaccine. A word on this clone: Its target is unknown.

The study, taken as a whole, reports: White British people made up most donors, females outnumbered males, and clonal diversity was possibly underestimated.

The length of the CDR3 is 15 residues. CDR1 is MNHEY and CDR2 is SMNVEV in the germline V gene (reference sequence). V lost 7 bases, J lost 1 base, and 16 bases lay in between. Sequencing used immunoSEQ multiplex PCR; TCRdb keeps in-frame clones, though not all of them. The data show over 130,000 clones, with about 90% seen just once and under 3.5% held by the top ten. The chain has TRBV27 and TRBJ1-1, with a tentative D call TRBD1 (5 bases). Material: peripheral blood, obtained on day 0 of AZD1222 vaccination. The sequence was obtained from an adult in good health. The CDR3 DNA is TGTGCCAGCACCCCTTGGGGGAAGGGGAACACTGAAGCTTTCTTT. Amino acids: CASTPWGKGNTEAFF.